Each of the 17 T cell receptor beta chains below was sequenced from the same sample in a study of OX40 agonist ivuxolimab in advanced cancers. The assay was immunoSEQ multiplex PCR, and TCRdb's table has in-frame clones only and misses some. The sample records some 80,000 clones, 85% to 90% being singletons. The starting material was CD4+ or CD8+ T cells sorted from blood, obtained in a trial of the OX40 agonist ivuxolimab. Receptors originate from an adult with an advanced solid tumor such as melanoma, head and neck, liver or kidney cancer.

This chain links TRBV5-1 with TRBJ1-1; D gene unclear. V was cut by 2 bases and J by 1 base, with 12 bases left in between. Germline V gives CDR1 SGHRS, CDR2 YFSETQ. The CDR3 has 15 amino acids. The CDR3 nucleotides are TGCGCCAGCAGCTTCGTCGGGCCCAAGAACACTGAAGCTTTCTTT. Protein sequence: CASSFVGPKNTEAFF.

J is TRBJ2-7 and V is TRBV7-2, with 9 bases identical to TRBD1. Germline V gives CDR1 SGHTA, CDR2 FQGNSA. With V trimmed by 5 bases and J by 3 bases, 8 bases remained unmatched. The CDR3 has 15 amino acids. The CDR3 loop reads CASSLEGTGIYEQYF. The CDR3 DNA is TGTGCCAGCAGCCTAGAGGGGACAGGGATCTACGAGCAGTACTTC.

CDR3 DNA sequence: TGCAGCGTTGAACCGGGACAGGGAACTGAAGCTTTCTTT. The encoded protein is CSVEPGQGTEAFF. The rearrangement uses TRBV29-1 and TRBJ1-1, with TRBD1 matching over 9 bases. From germline, CDR1 is SQVTM and CDR2 ANQGSEA. The V gene end was trimmed by 2 bases and the J gene end by 5 bases; junction bases not matched to a gene: 3. The CDR3 runs 13 residues.

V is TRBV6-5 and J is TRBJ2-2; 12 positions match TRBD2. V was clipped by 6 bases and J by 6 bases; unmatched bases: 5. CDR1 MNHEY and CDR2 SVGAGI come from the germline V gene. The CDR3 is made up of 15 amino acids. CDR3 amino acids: CASRLAGGVAGELFF. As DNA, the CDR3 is TGTGCCAGCAGACTAGCGGGGGGCGTGGCCGGGGAGCTGTTTTTT.

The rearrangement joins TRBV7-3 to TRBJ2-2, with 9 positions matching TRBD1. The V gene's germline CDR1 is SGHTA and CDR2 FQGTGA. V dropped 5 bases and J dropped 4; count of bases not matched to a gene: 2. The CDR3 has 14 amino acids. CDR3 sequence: CASSRGQGTGELFF. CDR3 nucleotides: TGTGCCAGCAGCCGGGGACAGGGCACCGGGGAGCTGTTTTTT.

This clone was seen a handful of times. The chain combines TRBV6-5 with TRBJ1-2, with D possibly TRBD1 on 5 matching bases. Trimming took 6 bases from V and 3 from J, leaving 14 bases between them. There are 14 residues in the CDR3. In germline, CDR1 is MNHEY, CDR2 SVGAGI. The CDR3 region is CASSEGYRDYGYTF. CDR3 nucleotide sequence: TGTGCCAGCAGCGAGGGGTATCGTGACTATGGCTACACCTTC.

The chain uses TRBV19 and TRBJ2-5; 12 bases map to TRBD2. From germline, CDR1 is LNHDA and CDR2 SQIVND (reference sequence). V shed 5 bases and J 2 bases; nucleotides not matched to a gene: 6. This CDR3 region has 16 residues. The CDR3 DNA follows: TGTGCCAGTAGTGGACTAGCGGGGCTAAATCAAGAGACCCAGTACTTC. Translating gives CASSGLAGLNQETQYF.

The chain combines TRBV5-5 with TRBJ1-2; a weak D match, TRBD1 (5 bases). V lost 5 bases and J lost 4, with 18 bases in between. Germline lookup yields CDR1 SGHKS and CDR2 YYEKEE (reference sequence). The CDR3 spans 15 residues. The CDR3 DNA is TGTGCCAGCAGACTATCGACAGATAGGGGCTATGGCTACACCTTC. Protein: CASRLSTDRGYGYTF.

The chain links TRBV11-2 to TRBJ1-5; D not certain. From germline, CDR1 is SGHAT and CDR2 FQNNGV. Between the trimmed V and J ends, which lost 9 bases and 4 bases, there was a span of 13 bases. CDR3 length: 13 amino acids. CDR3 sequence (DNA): TGTGCCAGTGGTGGGCGGGCGAATCAGCCCCAGCATTTT. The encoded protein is CASGGRANQPQHF.

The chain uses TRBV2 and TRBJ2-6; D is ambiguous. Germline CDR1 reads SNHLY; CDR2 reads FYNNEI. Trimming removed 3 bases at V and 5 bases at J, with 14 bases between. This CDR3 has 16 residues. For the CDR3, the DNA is TGTGCCAGCAGTGATGGGATCGGGTTCTGGGCCAACGTCCTGACTTTC. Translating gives CASSDGIGFWANVLTF.

The CDR3 DNA follows: TGCGCCAGCAGGGGACATGTGAACACCGGGGAGCTGTTTTTT. It specifies CASRGHVNTGELFF. V usage is TRBV4-1 and J usage is TRBJ2-2; D possibly corresponds to TRBD1 (6 bases). V gave up 6 bases and J gave up 1 base, with 9 bases separating them. CDR1 is MGHRA, CDR2 YSYEKL, per germline. This CDR3 is 14 amino acids long.

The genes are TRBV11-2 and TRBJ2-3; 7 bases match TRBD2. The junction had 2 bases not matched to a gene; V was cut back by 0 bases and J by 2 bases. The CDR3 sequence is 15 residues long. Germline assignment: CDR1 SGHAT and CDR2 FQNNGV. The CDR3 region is CASSLEGTNTDTQYF. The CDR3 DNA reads TGTGCCAGCAGCTTAGAGGGGACTAACACAGATACGCAGTATTTT.

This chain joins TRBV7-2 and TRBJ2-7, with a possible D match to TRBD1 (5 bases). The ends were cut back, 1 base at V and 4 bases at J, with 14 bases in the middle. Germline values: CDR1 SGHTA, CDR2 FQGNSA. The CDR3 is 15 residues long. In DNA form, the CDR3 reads TGTGCCAGCAGCTTAGTCCCTGGACATAGATACGAGCAGTACTTC. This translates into CASSLVPGHRYEQYF.

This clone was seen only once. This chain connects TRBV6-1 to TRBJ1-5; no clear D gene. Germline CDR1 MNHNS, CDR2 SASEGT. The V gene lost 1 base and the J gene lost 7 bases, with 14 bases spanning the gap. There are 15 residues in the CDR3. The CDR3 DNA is TGTGCCAGCAGTGAAGGTGGACCGGGGTTGCAGCCCCAGCATTTT. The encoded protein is CASSEGGPGLQPQHF.

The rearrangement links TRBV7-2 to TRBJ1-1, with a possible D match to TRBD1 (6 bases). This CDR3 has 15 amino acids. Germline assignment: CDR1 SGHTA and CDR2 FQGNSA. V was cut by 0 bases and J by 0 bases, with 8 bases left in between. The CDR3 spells CASSLARGLNTEAFF. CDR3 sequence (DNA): TGTGCCAGCAGCTTAGCTAGGGGGTTGAACACTGAAGCTTTCTTT.

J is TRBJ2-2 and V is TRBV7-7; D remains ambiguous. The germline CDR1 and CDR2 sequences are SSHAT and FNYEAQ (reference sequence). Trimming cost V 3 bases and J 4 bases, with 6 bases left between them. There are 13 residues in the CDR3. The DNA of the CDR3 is TGTGCCAGCAGCTTGAGTAGCACCGGGGAGCTGTTTTTT. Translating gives CASSLSSTGELFF.

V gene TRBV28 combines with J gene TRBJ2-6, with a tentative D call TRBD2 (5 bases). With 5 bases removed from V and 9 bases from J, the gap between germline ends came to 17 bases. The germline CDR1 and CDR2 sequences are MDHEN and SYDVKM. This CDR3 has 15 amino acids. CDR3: CASSLPPGRGNVLTF. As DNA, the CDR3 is TGTGCCAGCAGTCTGCCCCCGGGGAGAGGCAACGTCCTGACTTTC.